This T cell receptor (beta chain) came from a study of blood T cells in healthy people across ages (dated by TCRdb to the mid-2010s). At the level of the whole study: Template switching captured roughly one uniquely barcoded TCR beta cDNA molecule per two T cells in model experiments. Using deep sequencing normalized with unique cDNA molecular identifiers, the study measured how TCR beta repertoire diversity changes with age. Donors were grouped into four age groups: young (average 16 years), middle-aged (roughly 40), aged (around 66) and long-lived (roughly 80). Two additional independent replicas of 1 million unique cDNA reads from the same blood draw were analyzed for two donors (one aged 18 to 30 and one aged 80 or older).

The library was prepared using 5' RACE. Sequencing used an Illumina HiSeq 2500. A second 7 to 11 cycle PCR used a sample-barcoded 5' primer and a J-beta primer mix. Each TCR beta cDNA molecule received a unique molecular identifier from a template-switch 5' adaptor carrying 12 random nucleotides. Each sample yielded at least 3 million CDR3-containing paired-end reads. All of the RNA was converted into first-strand cDNA using the Mint cDNA synthesis kit, with a TRBC-specific oligonucleotide serving as the primer. Following uracil-DNA glycosylase treatment, a first 18-cycle PCR with universal primers M1SS and BC2_uni_R was performed on all cDNA. The study's processing was this. For normalization, 1 million high-quality reads were randomly selected from each sample, with every read carrying a distinct molecular identifier. Instead of being binned into consensus sequences, reads that shared molecular identifiers were thrown out. CDR3 identification, clonotype clustering and error correction used MiTCR with a Q25 quality threshold and the strictest error-elimination algorithm. A nonparametric unseen species model with Euler transformation was used to estimate a lower bound on total TCR beta diversity. The public reads were run again by TCRdb, first through fastp at Q25 and then through MiXCR, and only productive beta chains were kept. Every CDR3 protein is listed once, alongside the most common genes and DNA of its rows. What appears here as the V and J calls and clone size reflects TCRdb's work, not the paper's. This sample comprises some 850,000 distinct CDR3 sequences, 25% to 30% of them detected only once. About 3% of the sample is taken by the ten largest.

With regard to this clonotype: The clone's antigen remains unknown. Base qualities are not at hand, and no much larger clone is one base apart.

What the work shows at the level of the full study, not this receptor alone: Compared with the aged group, the long-lived group had more naive CD4+ T cells, fewer expanded clones and increased TCR diversity, suggesting age selection. Since profiling was done on bulk unsorted PBMCs, naive and antigen-experienced compartments could not be conclusively compared. Donor CMV infection status was unknown, potentially confounding age-related changes in expanded clonotypes. Estimates of total diversity from one million sequenced T cells were regarded as lower bounds and underestimates. As age increased, observed TCR beta diversity per million T cells dropped in a roughly linear way, and a significant reduction was already evident by age 40. There was a strong correlation between observed TCR beta diversity and the percentage of naive T cells measured by flow cytometry.

The 39 donors, aged roughly 6 to 90 years, were systemically healthy Caucasian individuals from Russia. Around 9.7 milliliters of peripheral blood were collected from each donor into EDTA-treated Vacutainer tubes. PBMCs were isolated by Ficoll-Paque density-gradient centrifugation, with at least 6 million obtained per sample. Total RNA was extracted from PBMCs with Trizol reagent, with at least 5 micrograms obtained per sample. For every donor, flow cytometry on a PBMC aliquot measured the percentage of naive CD45RAhigh/CD27high T cells. There are 15 amino acids in the CDR3, from cysteine to phenylalanine inclusive. Just the 45-base CDR3 DNA is kept, in frame starting at base 1. V and J are truncated by 0 bases and 2 bases respectively, leaving an intervening sequence of 8 bases. According to the germline V gene, CDR1 reads SGHTA and CDR2 reads FQGNSA. These data also formed part of another study, on T cells of mothers and their children. As the second study states: The donors were nine systemically healthy Caucasian individuals, made up of three mothers and their six children. cDNA synthesis consumed the entire amount of extracted RNA, loaded at approximately 1.6 ug RNA in each 15 ul reaction. In the second PCR, sample barcodes and 2-4 random nucleotides were introduced via the M1S primer. Over 8 million TCR beta CDR3 reads were obtained for each mother, and 2.5 million to 3 million reads were obtained for each child. Thymic selection similarly shapes TCR recombination output in related and unrelated pairs, with minor effect from inherited differences. Related mother-child pairs always showed normalized repertoire overlap that was slightly higher than in unrelated mother-child pairs, though the difference was never significant. No persistent microchimeric T cell clones were found, with a detection sensitivity of 85 to 100 clones per million clonotypes. In the study, deep NGS was used to compare the TCR beta repertoires of mothers and children, and features distinguishing related mother-child pairs from unrelated individuals were sought. On average, the children were roughly 11 +/- 4 years old, while the mothers were about 37 +/- 4 years old. Libraries were sequenced on Illumina HiSeq 2000 with 100+100 nt paired-end reads after adapter ligation with NEBNext reagents. To prevent cross-contamination, the mother and child libraries were prepared a month apart and were sequenced in separate runs. For each donor, between 500,000 and 2,000,000 distinct TCR beta clonotypes were identified. Naive TCR beta clonotypes were estimated from low-frequency clonotypes matched to each donor's FACS-determined naive share, without sorting.

The sample consisted of blood. The chain joins TRBV7-2 to TRBJ1-3, with the D gene call left open. This sequence originates from a boy younger than 18 in good health. The DNA sequence is as follows: TGTGCCAGCAGCTTAGCGCGAAGGGCTGGAAACACCATATATTTT. Its amino acids are CASSLARRAGNTIYF.